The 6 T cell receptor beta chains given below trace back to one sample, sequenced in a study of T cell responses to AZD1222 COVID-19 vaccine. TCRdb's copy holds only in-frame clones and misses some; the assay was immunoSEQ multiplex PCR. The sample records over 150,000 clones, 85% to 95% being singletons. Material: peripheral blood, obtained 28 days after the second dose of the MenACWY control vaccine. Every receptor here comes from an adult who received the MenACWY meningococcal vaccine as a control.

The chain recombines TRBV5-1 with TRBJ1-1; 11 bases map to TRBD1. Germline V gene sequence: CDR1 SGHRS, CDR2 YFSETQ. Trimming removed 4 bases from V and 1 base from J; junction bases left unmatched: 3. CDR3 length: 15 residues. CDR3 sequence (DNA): TGCGCCAGCAGCCCCGGACAGGGGGCGAACACTGAAGCTTTCTTT. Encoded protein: CASSPGQGANTEAFF.

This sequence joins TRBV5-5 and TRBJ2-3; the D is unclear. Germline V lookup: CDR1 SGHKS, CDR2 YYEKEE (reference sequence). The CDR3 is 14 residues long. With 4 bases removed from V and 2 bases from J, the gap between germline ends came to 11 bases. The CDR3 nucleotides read TGTGCCAGCAGCCGCTCTCTAGTCACAGATACGCAGTATTTT. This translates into CASSRSLVTDTQYF. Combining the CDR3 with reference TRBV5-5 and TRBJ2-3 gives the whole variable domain DAGVTQSPTHLIKTRGQQVTLRCSPISGHKSVSWYQQVLGQGPQFIFQYYEKEERGRGNFPDRFSARQFPNYSSELNVNALLLGDSALYLCASSRSLVTDTQYFGPGTRLTVL.

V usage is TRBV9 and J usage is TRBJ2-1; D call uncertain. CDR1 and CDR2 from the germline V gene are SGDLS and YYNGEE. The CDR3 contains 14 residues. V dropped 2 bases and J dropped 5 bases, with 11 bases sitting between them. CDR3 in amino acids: CASSVNPRDNEQFF. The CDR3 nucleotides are TGTGCCAGCAGCGTTAACCCTAGGGACAATGAGCAGTTCTTC.

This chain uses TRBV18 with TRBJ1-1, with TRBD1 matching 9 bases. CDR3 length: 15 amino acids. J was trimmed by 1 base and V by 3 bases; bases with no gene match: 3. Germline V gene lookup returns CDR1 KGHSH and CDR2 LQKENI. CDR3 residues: CASSPAQGANTEAFF. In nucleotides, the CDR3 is TGTGCCAGCTCACCCGCACAGGGGGCGAACACTGAAGCTTTCTTT.

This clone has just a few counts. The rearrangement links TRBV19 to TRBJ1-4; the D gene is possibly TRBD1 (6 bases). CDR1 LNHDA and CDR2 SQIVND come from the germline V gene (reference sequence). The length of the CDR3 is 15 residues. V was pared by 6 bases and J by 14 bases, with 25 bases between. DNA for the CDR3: TGTGCCAGTAGCACCCCAGGCAGGGGCCTTTACCAGCTGTTTTTT. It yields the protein CASSTPGRGLYQLFF.

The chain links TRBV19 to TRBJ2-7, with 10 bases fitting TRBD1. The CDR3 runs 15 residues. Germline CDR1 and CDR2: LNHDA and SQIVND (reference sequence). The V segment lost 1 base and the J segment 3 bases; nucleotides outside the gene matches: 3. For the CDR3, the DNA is TGTGCCAGTAGTATAGGGACAGGGGGGAGCTACGAGCAGTACTTC. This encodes CASSIGTGGSYEQYF.